The source of this TCR beta chain is a study of monozygotic twins with cystic fibrosis. Findings and caveats of the study: In this small cohort, shared CDR3 numbers showed no association with age, concordance or disease severity.

Sequenced by immunoSEQ multiplex PCR; TCRdb stores in-frame clones only, minus some. The sample carries 34,000 or so clones, over 80% recorded once. This clone was recorded once. Its target is unknown. Germline V lookup: CDR1 SEHNR, CDR2 FQNEAQ (reference sequence). V lost 2 bases to trimming and J lost 3 bases, with 8 bases between them. The CDR3 consists of 14 residues. The chain employs TRBV7-9 and TRBJ1-5, with D unclear. Sequenced input: blood. The clonotype comes from a boy aged 2 to 9 with cystic fibrosis. The CDR3 nucleotides read TGTGCCAGCAGCTTATTCAAGTCCAATCAGCCCCAGCATTTT. It translates to CASSLFKSNQPQHF.